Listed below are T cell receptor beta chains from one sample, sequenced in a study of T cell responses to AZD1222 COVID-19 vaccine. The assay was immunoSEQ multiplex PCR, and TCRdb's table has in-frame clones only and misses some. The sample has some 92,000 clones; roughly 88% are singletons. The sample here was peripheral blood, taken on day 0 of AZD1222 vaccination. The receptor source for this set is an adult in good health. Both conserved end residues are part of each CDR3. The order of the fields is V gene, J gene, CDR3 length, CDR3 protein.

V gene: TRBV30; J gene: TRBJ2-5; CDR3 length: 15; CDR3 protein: CAWSHGTGGLETQYF
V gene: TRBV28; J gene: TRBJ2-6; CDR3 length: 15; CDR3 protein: CASRRTVSGANVLTF
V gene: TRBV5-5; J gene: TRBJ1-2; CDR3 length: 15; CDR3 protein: CASSFGRPPNYGYTF
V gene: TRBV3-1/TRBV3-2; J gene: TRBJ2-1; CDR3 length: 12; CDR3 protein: CASSQGTSRGLF
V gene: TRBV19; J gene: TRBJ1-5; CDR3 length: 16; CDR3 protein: CASSSIRDRGFQPQHF
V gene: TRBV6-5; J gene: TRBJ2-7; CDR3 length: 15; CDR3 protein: CASSSPSGWGYEQYF
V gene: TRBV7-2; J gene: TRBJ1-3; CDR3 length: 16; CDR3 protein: CASSLAGQASGNTIYF
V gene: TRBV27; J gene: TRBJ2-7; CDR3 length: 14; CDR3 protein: CASSRTGGSYEQYF
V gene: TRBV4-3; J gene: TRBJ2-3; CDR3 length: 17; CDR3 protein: CASSQDERERNTDTQYF
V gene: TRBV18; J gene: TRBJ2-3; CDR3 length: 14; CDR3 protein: CASSPESSTDTQYF
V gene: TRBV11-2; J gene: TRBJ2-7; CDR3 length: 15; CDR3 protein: CASSPTDGHSYEQYF
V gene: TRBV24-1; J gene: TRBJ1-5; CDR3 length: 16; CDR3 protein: CATSEPDRIKGQPQHF
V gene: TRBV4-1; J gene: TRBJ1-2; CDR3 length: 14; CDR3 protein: CASSQDWGLHGYTF
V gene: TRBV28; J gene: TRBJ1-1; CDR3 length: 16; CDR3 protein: CASSRGTGVLNTEAFF
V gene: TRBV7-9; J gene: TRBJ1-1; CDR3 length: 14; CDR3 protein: CASSLERIVSEAFF
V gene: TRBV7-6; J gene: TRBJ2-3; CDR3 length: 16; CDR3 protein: CASSLIQQGATDTQYF
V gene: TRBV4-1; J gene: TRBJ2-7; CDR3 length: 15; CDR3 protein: CASSQEWDSSYEQYF
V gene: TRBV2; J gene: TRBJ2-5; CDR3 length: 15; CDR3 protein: CASSEDRGVGETQYF
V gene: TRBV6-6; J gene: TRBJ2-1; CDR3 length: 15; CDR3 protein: CASRGGKLGYNEQFF
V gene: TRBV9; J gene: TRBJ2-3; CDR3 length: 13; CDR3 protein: CASRAGGKDTQYF